This T cell receptor beta chain was recovered during a study of blood T cell repertoires in COVID-19. Assay used: immunoSEQ multiplex PCR; TCRdb lists only in-frame clones, some missing. There are some 370,000 clones in the sample; 70% to 90% occur only once, and 10% lies in the top ten. Sequencing was performed on peripheral blood. The receptor was isolated from a woman aged 30 to 39 with COVID-19, enrolled during active disease.

The CDR3 region is CASSWVRGGGNTGELFF. In DNA, the CDR3 is TGTGCCAGCAGCTGGGTACGGGGCGGGGGTAACACCGGGGAGCTGTTTTTT. V gene TRBV5-4 combines with J gene TRBJ2-2; TRBD2 agrees at 7 bases. V lost 3 bases, J lost 2 bases, and 10 bases stayed unmatched. Germline CDR1 SGHNT, CDR2 YYREEE (reference sequence). CDR3 length equals 17 residues.